Sequencing of this TCR beta chain was carried out in a study of blood T cell repertoires in COVID-19 (dated by TCRdb to about 2020). In the study overall: Collaborator samples came from the United States, Italy and Spain and covered acute and convalescent phases of COVID-19. The samples were drawn from two sources: the first 160 participants of the ongoing ImmuneRACE study, and 1,254 subjects contributed by 6 global collaborators. Subjects who had been exposed to COVID-19, were actively infected with it, or had recovered from it provided the deeply sampled blood TCRbeta repertoires that made up the dataset. The sample metadata nearly always contained a de-identified subject ID, COVID-19 status, age in years and sex. Where available, HLA class I and class II types were obtained from metadata supplied by the sample provider rather than from assay-based typing. The prospective study material was composed of cDNA or gDNA derived from T cells, B-cell-depleted T cells, or PBMCs. The repertoires were made available in a free public database intended to serve as a resource for research on the immune response to SARS-CoV-2. The research as a whole found: How much clinical and demographic metadata was included differed by source and by participant, and the metadata was provided uncurated.

Details on this clone: Its cognate antigen has yet to be identified. Base qualities are not at hand, and no much larger clone is one base apart.

One collaborating source in Seattle enrolled patients while the patients were actively infected and followed the patients over time throughout the course of disease. Collaborating institutions collected whole blood in K2EDTA tubes following their own protocols. For TCRbeta analysis, collaborators shipped samples as frozen whole blood, isolated PBMCs, or DNA extracted from either of those sample types. The immunoSEQ Assay, a bias-controlled multiplex PCR, was used to amplify TCRbeta CDR3 regions from genomic DNA. Turning to the authors' computational methods: Nucleated cell counts per sample were estimated from amplification of reference gene primers within the assay. Sequence reads were collapsed and filtered to measure the absolute abundance of every unique TCRbeta CDR3 rearrangement. Productive Simpson clonality was computed per sample as the square root of Simpson's diversity index over productive rearrangements. This is the immuneACCESS table as TCRdb keeps it, with only in-frame sequences that have V and J called. A part of the clones is gone; compared with another copy, unresolved V genes explain less than half, and the rest is unexplained. V and J calls and clone size are as listed in that table; D and trimming were resolved from the DNA. The sample data list about 160,000 clones, and approximately 90% of these were observed just once. Roughly 4.8% of the sample goes to the ten largest clones.

This TCR was sampled from a man aged 30 to 39 with COVID-19, enrolled during active disease. Specimen: peripheral blood.

The DNA is as follows: TGTGCCAGCTCACCGATCATTCGGACTAGCGGTCCCACTCAGTACTTC. This gives the protein CASSPIIRTSGPTQYF. The V and J segments used are TRBV18 and TRBJ2-4; TRBD2 matches 10 bases in the middle. Clipping removes 3 bases from V and 12 bases from J, with 14 as the unmatched junction base count. The CDR3 runs 16 residues from the cysteine to the phenylalanine. The entry retains the CDR3 DNA only, 48 bases that are in frame from base 1. CDR1 and CDR2 are drawn from the germline V gene: KGHSH, LQKENI.